This is a list of T cell receptor beta chains from one sample in a study of blood T cell repertoires in COVID-19. TCRdb's table, derived via immunoSEQ multiplex PCR, lists solely in-frame clones and lacks some. The data contain about 180,000 clones, around 76% of them singletons. Specimen: peripheral blood. These receptors were collected from a woman in her 70s with acute or convalescent COVID-19. Both conserved end residues are part of each CDR3. D genes are given only for firm matches. Clone size, where shown, is once, few, many, or a class for clones that have expanded.

TRBJ1-5 . 11 TRBV6-6 . CASSYRGPQHF TGTGCCAGCAGTTACCGAGGGCCCCAGCATTTT
TRBJ2-7 . 17 TRBV4-1 TRBD2 CASSQQRVGGGPPEQYF TGCGCCAGCAGCCAGCAAAGGGTTGGCGGGGGGCCTCCCGAGCAGTACTTC
TRBJ2-5 . 15 TRBV3-1/TRBV3-2 TRBD2 CASSLLPGGEETQYF TGTGCCAGCAGCCTTCTCCCGGGGGGTGAAGAGACCCAGTACTTC
TRBJ2-7 . 11 TRBV27 . CASGQPYEQYF TGTGCCAGTGGACAGCCCTACGAGCAGTACTTC
TRBJ2-2 . 16 TRBV6-6 TRBD2 CASSLGLAGYTGELFF TGTGCCAGCAGCCTCGGACTAGCGGGGTACACCGGGGAGCTGTTTTTT
TRBJ2-4 . 14 TRBV5-1 . CASSNGEAKNIQYF TGCGCCAGCAGCAACGGGGAAGCCAAAAACATTCAGTACTTC
TRBJ2-1 . 16 TRBV5-1 TRBD1 CASSLGAGTGRNEQFF TGCGCCAGCAGCTTGGGGGCTGGGACAGGGAGGAATGAGCAGTTCTTC
TRBJ2-1 . 17 TRBV7-2 . CASSLLAAGQGINEQFF TGTGCCAGCAGCTTACTCGCCGCGGGGCAGGGTATCAATGAGCAGTTCTTC
TRBJ1-5 . 15 TRBV19 . CASSMAGTSNQPQHF TGTGCCAGTAGTATGGCGGGGACTAGCAATCAGCCCCAGCATTTT
TRBJ1-4 once 14 TRBV28 . CASSPGTLQLRLFF TGTGCCAGCAGCCCCGGGACACTCCAACTTAGACTGTTTTTT
TRBJ2-1 . 14 TRBV19 . CASSIDYSRIFQFF TGTGCCAGTAGTATAGATTATTCGCGTATCTTTCAGTTCTTC
TRBJ1-3 . 14 TRBV10-3 . CAISEGGPGNTIYF TGTGCCATCAGTGAAGGAGGACCTGGAAACACCATATATTTT
TRBJ2-3 . 14 TRBV2 . CASTSGFSTDTQYF TGTGCCAGCACGTCGGGGTTTAGCACAGATACGCAGTATTTT
TRBJ1-4 once 11 TRBV20-1 . CSAIIDEKLFF TGCAGTGCTATCATAGATGAAAAACTGTTTTTT